This T cell receptor (beta chain) is drawn from a study of response to subunit inactivated influenza vaccine. TCRdb reprocessed the RT-PCR reads with MiXCR, giving one entry per CDR3 protein. Here the sample spans about 540,000 distinct CDR3 sequences, less than 15% being singletons. A single count supports this clonotype. Its antigen is unidentified. Whole-study findings and limits: It was the authors' suggestion that each seasonal influenza vaccination recruits few new T cells.

Between the trimmed V and J ends, which lost 2 bases and 7 bases, there was a span of 16 bases. Germline CDR1 reads SGHRS; CDR2 reads YFSETQ. The CDR3 runs to 15 residues. The receptor comes from a man between 45 and 60 years old who received an inactivated influenza vaccine. The chain couples TRBV5-1 to TRBJ2-1, with D perhaps TRBD2 (7 bases). Sequences were derived from PBMCs from blood, sampled roughly 13 days after vaccination. CDR3 DNA: TGCGCCAGCAGCTTTGGGGGGGGCCTCAGGAATGAGCAGTTCTTC. Amino acids: CASSFGGGLRNEQFF.